These 26 T cell receptor beta chains came from one sample sequenced in a study of sequential checkpoint blockade in melanoma. Treatment reported: randomized to nivolumab then ipilimumab (arm A) or the reverse (arm B). Clones were sequenced by immunoSEQ multiplex PCR, and TCRdb holds only the in-frame ones, with some missing. The data show approximately 2,500 clones, 22% seen once. The sample in question was tumor tissue (inferred from file names), obtained from a patient given nivolumab and ipilimumab in sequence. All receptors come from a human donor with melanoma.

In this sample, this clone turned up a few times. V is TRBV7-1 and J is TRBJ2-1; no reliable D call. TRBV7-1 is marked as an open reading frame, function uncertain. There are 13 residues in the CDR3. Between the trimmed V and J ends, which lost 4 bases and 5 bases, there was a span of 9 bases. CDR3 nucleotide sequence: TGTGCCAGCAGCTTATCCCCCCACAATGAGCAGTTCTTC. Its protein is CASSLSPHNEQFF.

This clone was observed a few times. V is TRBV6-8 and J is TRBJ1-1; TRBD1 is a possible D gene (6 bases). V dropped 6 bases and J dropped 4 bases, with 15 bases sitting between them. CDR1 is MNHGY and CDR2 is SAAAGT in the germline V gene. The CDR3 sequence is 14 residues long. Here the CDR3 reads CASRGWRGGTEAFF. In DNA, the CDR3 is TGTGCCAGCAGGGGGTGGAGGGGGGGCACTGAAGCTTTCTTT.

This clone was picked up a small number of times. This chain links TRBV6-8 with TRBJ1-1; 7 bases are a match to TRBD1. CDR1 and CDR2 (germline): MNHGY, SAAAGT. V shed 6 bases and J 1 base; nucleotides not matched to a gene: 8. The CDR3 has 15 residues. The CDR3 bases are TGTGCCAGCAGCTCGTTCGGGACAGAGAACACTGAAGCTTTCTTT. Its protein product is CASSSFGTENTEAFF.

The chain employs TRBV7-1 and TRBJ2-7; D tentatively fits TRBD1 or TRBD2 (5 bases each). TRBV7-1 is placed among ORFs of uncertain function. Trimming removed 4 bases at V and 2 bases at J, with 9 bases between. The length of the CDR3 is 13 residues. The CDR3 protein is CASSLGTAYEQYF. CDR3 nucleotide sequence: TGTGCCAGCAGCTTAGGGACCGCCTACGAGCAGTACTTC.

In its sample, this clone is medium-sized. J is TRBJ2-5 and V is TRBV11-3; 7 bases align to TRBD1. The CDR3 spans 14 residues. CDR1 is SGHNT and CDR2 is YENEEA in the germline V gene. V shed 5 bases, J shed 4 bases, and the junction held 7 bases outside the gene matches. The CDR3 region has the DNA TGTGCCAGCAGCCCGCGGACAGGTGCAGAGACCCAGTACTTC. The encoded protein is CASSPRTGAETQYF.

This clone was counted a few times. The chain employs TRBV28 and TRBJ2-1, with 7 nucleotides matching TRBD1. The CDR3 has 15 amino acids. With 4 bases clipped from V and 7 bases from J, the junction kept 10 bases outside the gene matches. The V gene's germline CDR1 is MDHEN and CDR2 SYDVKM. CDR3 nucleotides: TGTGCCAGCAGTTCCCAGACAGGGCCATTAAATGAGCAGTTCTTC. It codes for CASSSQTGPLNEQFF.

The CDR3 region has the DNA TGTGCCTGGAACAGGGTAGATGGCTACACCTTC. It specifies CAWNRVDGYTF. The chain couples TRBV30 to TRBJ1-2, with D perhaps matching TRBD1 (6 bases). This CDR3 has 11 amino acids. V lost 4 bases and J 6 bases, leaving 9 bases between the germline ends. The germline CDR1 and CDR2 sequences are GTSNPN and SVGIG (reference sequence). Using reference TRBV30 and TRBJ1-2 for the parts outside the CDR3, the full variable domain is SQTIHQWPATLVQPVGSPLSLECTVEGTSNPNLYWYRQAAGRGLQLLFYSVGIGQISSEVPQNLSASRPQDRQFILSSKKLLLSDSGFYLCAWNRVDGYTFGSGTRLTVV.

In this sample, this clone turned up a few times. This chain joins TRBV28 and TRBJ1-5; 7 nucleotides match TRBD1. This CDR3 spans 14 amino acids. V lost 5 bases to trimming and J lost 4 bases; unmatched junction nucleotides: 5. Germline lookup yields CDR1 MDHEN and CDR2 SYDVKM. CDR3 bases: TGTGCCAGCAGTAAAGCGACAGGGAATCAGCCCCAGCATTTT. It codes for CASSKATGNQPQHF.

This clone showed up just a few times. CDR3 amino acids: CASSPRTGENTIYF. The CDR3 DNA follows: TGTGCCAGCAGTCCTCGGACAGGGGAAAACACCATATATTTT. The V gene is TRBV28, the J gene TRBJ1-3; TRBD1 matches 9 bases. CDR3 size: 14 residues. Germline CDR1 MDHEN, CDR2 SYDVKM. Trimming took 5 bases from V and 6 from J; bases not matched to a gene: 5.

The chain is built from TRBV18 and TRBJ1-2; tentatively, D is TRBD1 (6 bases). With 2 bases removed from V and 8 bases from J, the gap between germline ends came to 18 bases. Germline V gene lookup returns CDR1 KGHSH and CDR2 LQKENI. This CDR3 contains 15 residues. The CDR3: CASSPKRSGADGYTF. The CDR3 bases are TGTGCCAGCTCACCAAAGAGGTCAGGGGCGGACGGCTACACCTTC.

The J gene is TRBJ1-2, the V gene TRBV6-8; the match to TRBD1 covers 10 bases. V dropped 6 bases and J dropped 8; count of bases not matched to a gene: 9. Germline V gene sequence: CDR1 MNHGY, CDR2 SAAAGT. The length of the CDR3 is 14 residues. CDR3 residues: CASRSTGGIGGYTF. The CDR3, as DNA: TGTGCCAGCAGGTCGACAGGGGGCATTGGGGGCTACACCTTC.

The CDR3 nucleotides are TGCGCCAGCAGTGAATTTCAGCGGGGTAGCGGGAGAAATGAGCAGTTCTTC. Residues: CASSEFQRGSGRNEQFF. This chain connects TRBV10-2 to TRBJ2-1; TRBD2 aligns across 9 bases. This CDR3 is built from 17 residues. J gave up 7 bases and V 3 bases, and 13 bases lay outside the gene matches. Germline values: CDR1 WSHSY, CDR2 SAAADI.

This clone was picked up many times. The chain combines TRBV11-3 with TRBJ1-1; 9 nucleotides match TRBD1. Trimming removed 2 bases from V and 6 bases from J; junction bases left unmatched: 7. Germline-derived CDR1 and CDR2 are SGHNT and YENEEA. This CDR3 comprises 15 residues. CDR3 protein: CASSLRDREGAEAFF. CDR3 coding DNA: TGTGCCAGCAGCTTAAGGGACAGGGAGGGGGCTGAAGCTTTCTTT.

This clone was seen a few times. The V call is TRBV6-8, the J call TRBJ2-7; tentative D call: TRBD1 (5 bases). V lost 6 bases, J lost 6 bases, and 12 bases lay in between. CDR3 size: 12 residues. Germline V gene sequence: CDR1 MNHGY, CDR2 SAAAGT. The CDR3 reads CASRIDRSEQYF. The DNA for the CDR3 is TGTGCCAGCAGAATCGACAGAAGCGAGCAGTACTTC.

CDR3 loop: CASSVSGSTDTQYF. CDR3 nucleotide sequence: TGTGCCAGCAGCGTGAGCGGAAGCACAGATACGCAGTATTTT. The chain couples TRBV9 to TRBJ2-3; possible D gene TRBD2, 5 bases. V was trimmed by 2 bases and J by 0 bases, leaving 7 bases between them. This CDR3 is 14 amino acids long. Germline V gene sequence: CDR1 SGDLS, CDR2 YYNGEE.

J is TRBJ1-5 and V is TRBV28, with 8 bases that match TRBD1. The CDR3 is made up of 17 amino acids. The V gene's germline CDR1 is MDHEN and CDR2 SYDVKM. Unmatched junction bases numbered 9, after V lost 2 bases and J lost 3 bases. CDR3: CASSLPTGGMVNQPQHF. The CDR3 nucleotides read TGTGCCAGCAGTTTACCAACAGGGGGAATGGTCAATCAGCCCCAGCATTTT.

By its share, this clone is medium-sized (0.01 to 0.1%). The gene calls are TRBV11-3 and TRBJ1-1, with D perhaps matching TRBD1 (6 bases). The V gene lost 5 bases and the J gene lost 5 bases, with 15 bases spanning the gap. The CDR3 contains 14 residues. Germline V CDR1 and CDR2: SGHNT, YENEEA. The CDR3 DNA sequence: TGTGCCAGCAGCCACCAAGGGGGAAGGACTGAAGCTTTCTTT. Encoded protein: CASSHQGGRTEAFF.

V and J are TRBV9 and TRBJ2-2; no clear D gene. With 3 bases removed from V and 4 bases from J, the gap between germline ends came to 19 bases. The CDR3 spans 17 residues. Germline CDR1 is SGDLS and CDR2 is YYNGEE. The DNA of the CDR3 is TGTGCCAGCAGCGAGCCTTATGACGTGGGTGGCACCGGGGAGCTGTTTTTT. Translating gives CASSEPYDVGGTGELFF.

This clone has only a few counts. V gene TRBV28 combines with J gene TRBJ1-2; no reliable D call. The CDR3 is made up of 19 amino acids. Germline CDR1 is MDHEN and CDR2 is SYDVKM. Trimming stripped 5 bases from V and 4 bases from J, with 29 bases between. The CDR3 DNA follows: TGTGCCAGCAGTCCCCTCTCATGGGGAGGACCGCCAGAGTTCTATGGCTACACCTTC. This encodes CASSPLSWGGPPEFYGYTF.

The V call is TRBV30, the J call TRBJ2-3; a weak D match, TRBD2 (5 bases). Germline assignment: CDR1 GTSNPN and CDR2 SVGIG (reference sequence). Trimming removed 3 bases at V and 5 bases at J, with 9 bases between. The CDR3 extends over 12 amino acids. CDR3 sequence reads: CAWRGEGDTQYF. DNA of the CDR3: TGTGCCTGGAGGGGAGAGGGAGATACGCAGTATTTT. Based on the CDR3 plus reference TRBV30 and TRBJ2-3, the full variable domain is SQTIHQWPATLVQPVGSPLSLECTVEGTSNPNLYWYRQAAGRGLQLLFYSVGIGQISSEVPQNLSASRPQDRQFILSSKKLLLSDSGFYLCAWRGEGDTQYFGPGTRLTVL.

The table lists this clone with a few counts. The V call is TRBV19, the J call TRBJ2-1; D might be TRBD1 (5 bases). Germline values: CDR1 LNHDA, CDR2 SQIVND (reference sequence). This CDR3 region has 15 residues. V was clipped by 5 bases and J by 9 bases, with 20 bases between them. For the CDR3, the DNA is TGTGCCAGTAGTCCCCGGGCCTCTACAGGCGCTGAGCAGTTCTTC. Its protein is CASSPRASTGAEQFF. Drawing the rest from reference TRBV19 and TRBJ2-1, the complete variable domain is DGGITQSPKYLFRKEGQNVTLSCEQNLNHDAMYWYRQDPGQGLRLIYYSQIVNDFQKGDIAEGYSVSREKKESFPLTVTSAQKNPTAFYLCASSPRASTGAEQFFGPGTRLTVL.

The CDR3 here is CASSRGPGHTDTQYF. The CDR3 DNA sequence: TGCGCCAGCAGCCGCGGGCCTGGCCACACAGATACGCAGTATTTT. The rearrangement links TRBV4-1 to TRBJ2-3, with D tentatively TRBD2 (5 bases). CDR1 and CDR2 from the germline V gene are MGHRA and YSYEKL. Trimming removed 4 bases from V and 2 bases from J, with 13 bases in between. The CDR3 runs to 15 residues.

The rearrangement uses TRBV6-8 and TRBJ2-7, with a possible D match to TRBD1 (7 bases). The CDR3 spans 18 residues. Germline V gives CDR1 MNHGY, CDR2 SAAAGT. Trimming shortened V by 5 bases and J by 3 bases, and 26 bases separated the two germline ends. The CDR3 reads CASSEPTHRGGGLYEQYF. DNA of the CDR3: TGTGCCAGCAGTGAGCCAACCCACAGGGGTGGGGGACTCTACGAGCAGTACTTC.

V gene TRBV28 combines with J gene TRBJ1-2; 7 bases agree with TRBD1. Germline CDR1 reads MDHEN; CDR2 reads SYDVKM. The junction had 12 bases not matched to a gene; V was cut back by 6 bases and J by 5 bases. The CDR3 is 15 residues long. The CDR3 bases are TGTGCCAGCAGCCCCCGGGACAGAGTTGATTATGGCTACACCTTC. Amino acid sequence: CASSPRDRVDYGYTF.

In this sample, this clone is medium-sized. The CDR3 DNA sequence: TGTGCCAGCAGTCTGGTGACAAACTATGGCTACACCTTC. Residues: CASSLVTNYGYTF. The chain uses TRBV9 and TRBJ1-2; no reliable D call. Between the trimmed V and J ends, which lost 5 bases and 2 bases, there was a span of 10 bases. CDR3 length: 13 residues. The germline CDR1 and CDR2 sequences are SGDLS and YYNGEE.

This chain uses TRBV28 with TRBJ1-4; TRBD1 matches at 7 bases. The CDR3 has 18 amino acids. V trimming: 3 bases; J trimming: 0 bases; junction bases outside the gene matches: 10. CDR1 MDHEN and CDR2 SYDVKM come from the germline V gene. The CDR3 here is CASSLAGGSIATNEKLFF. CDR3 DNA sequence: TGTGCCAGCAGTTTGGCAGGGGGTAGTATTGCAACTAATGAAAAACTGTTTTTT.